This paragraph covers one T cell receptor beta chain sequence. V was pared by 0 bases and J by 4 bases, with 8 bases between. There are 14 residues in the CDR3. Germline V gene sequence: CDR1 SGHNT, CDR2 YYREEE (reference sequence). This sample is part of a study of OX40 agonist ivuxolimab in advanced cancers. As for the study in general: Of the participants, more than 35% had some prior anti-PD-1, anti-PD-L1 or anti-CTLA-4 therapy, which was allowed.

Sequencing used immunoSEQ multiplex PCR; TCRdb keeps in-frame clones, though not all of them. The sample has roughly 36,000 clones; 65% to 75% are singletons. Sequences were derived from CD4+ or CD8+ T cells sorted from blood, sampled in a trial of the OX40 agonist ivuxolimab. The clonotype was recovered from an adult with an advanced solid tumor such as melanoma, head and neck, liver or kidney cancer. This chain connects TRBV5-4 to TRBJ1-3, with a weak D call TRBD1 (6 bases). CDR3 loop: CASSLAGAGNTIYF. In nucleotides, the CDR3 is TGTGCCAGCAGCTTGGCAGGGGCCGGAAACACCATATATTTT. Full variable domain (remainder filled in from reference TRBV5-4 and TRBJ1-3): ETGVTQSPTHLIKTRGQQVTLRCSSQSGHNTVSWYQQALGQGPQFIFQYYREEENGRGNFPPRFSGLQFPNYSSELNVNALELDDSALYLCASSLAGAGNTIYFGEGSWLTVV.